The 20 T cell receptor beta chains presented below share a single source sample, sequenced in a study of cytomegalovirus exposure and HLA in healthy donors. The method was immunoSEQ multiplex PCR; TCRdb's version includes in-frame clones alone and lacks a portion of them. This sample carries some 240,000 clones, around 87% of them seen once, and the ten largest clones take roughly 2%. The sample taken for sequencing was PBMCs. Source of these receptors: a woman aged 18-29 years in good health and CMV-seropositive.

The V and J genes are TRBV19 and TRBJ1-2; a weak D match, TRBD1 (5 bases). Germline V gene sequence: CDR1 LNHDA, CDR2 SQIVND (reference sequence). Trimming pared 3 bases from V and 2 bases from J, leaving 13 bases between. CDR3 length: 15 amino acids. CDR3 sequence: CASSMGGGGNYGYTF. The DNA of the CDR3 is TGTGCCAGTAGTATGGGCGGGGGGGGAAACTATGGCTACACCTTC.

The chain couples TRBV7-9 to TRBJ1-2, with D hard to call. The germline CDR1 and CDR2 sequences are SEHNR and FQNEAQ (reference sequence). The CDR3 consists of 13 residues. Trimming took 2 bases from V and 6 from J, leaving 10 bases between them. The chain's CDR3 is CASSLNTRNGYTF. The CDR3, as DNA: TGTGCCAGCAGCTTAAACACCAGGAATGGCTACACCTTC.

The count of this clone is one. The V gene is TRBV29-1, the J gene TRBJ2-7, with D maybe TRBD1 (6 bases). The V and J ends lost 2 bases and 2 bases respectively, with 13 bases between them. Germline values: CDR1 SQVTM, CDR2 ANQGSEA. The CDR3 has 14 residues. The CDR3 DNA sequence: TGCAGCGTTGAAAGAGCCGGACAGACCTACGAGCAGTACTTC. As protein: CSVERAGQTYEQYF.

This sequence joins TRBV30 and TRBJ1-5, with D tentatively TRBD1 (5 bases). V shed 0 bases and J shed 0 bases, with 18 bases lying between them. The CDR3 length is 18 residues. Germline V gene lookup returns CDR1 GTSNPN and CDR2 SVGIG (reference sequence). The CDR3 protein is CAWSVRGKPPHSNQPQHF. CDR3 DNA: TGTGCCTGGAGTGTAAGGGGAAAACCCCCTCATAGCAATCAGCCCCAGCATTTT.

The V call is TRBV5-4, the J call TRBJ1-1; D may be TRBD1 (5 bases). This CDR3 region has 14 residues. With 3 bases removed from V and 6 bases from J, the gap between germline ends came to 15 bases. Germline V gene sequence: CDR1 SGHNT, CDR2 YYREEE (reference sequence). The DNA for the CDR3 is TGTGCCAGCAGCTCGGACACAACGGGTCCTGAAGCTTTCTTT. Amino acids: CASSSDTTGPEAFF.

The rearrangement uses TRBV19 and TRBJ1-1; the match to TRBD1 covers 9 bases. Germline trimming cut 5 bases from V and 11 bases from J; bases unmatched to any gene: 12. The CDR3 totals 14 residues. Germline lookup yields CDR1 LNHDA and CDR2 SQIVND (reference sequence). Here the CDR3 DNA reads TGTGCCAGTAGTCTGGGACAGGGACTTACGTTGGCTTTCTTT. The encoded protein is CASSLGQGLTLAFF.

This chain connects TRBV5-1 to TRBJ2-2; D is possibly TRBD2 (5 bases). V lost 3 bases and J lost 3, with 15 bases in between. The CDR3 loop spans 16 amino acids. Per the germline V gene, CDR1 is SGHRS and CDR2 is YFSETQ. As DNA, the CDR3 is TGCGCCAGCAGCTGGTATACTAGGTCCGACACCGGGGAGCTGTTTTTT. It yields the protein CASSWYTRSDTGELFF.

The chain carries TRBV25-1 and TRBJ1-5; no clear D gene. The CDR3 is 13 residues long. CDR1 MGHDK and CDR2 SYGVNS come from the germline V gene. Trimming pared 3 bases from V and 4 bases from J, leaving 7 bases between. The CDR3 nucleotides read TGTGCCAGCAGTGACCGAGGGAATCAGCCCCAGCATTTT. Translating gives CASSDRGNQPQHF.

This chain connects TRBV19 to TRBJ2-7; D may be TRBD2 (6 bases). The CDR3 has 14 residues. CDR1 LNHDA and CDR2 SQIVND come from the germline V gene (reference sequence). V shed 6 bases and J shed 0 bases, with 12 bases lying between them. The CDR3 DNA reads TGTGCCAGTAGCGCGGGACCGGCCTCCTACGAGCAGTACTTC. This sequence encodes CASSAGPASYEQYF.

This chain connects TRBV2 to TRBJ2-3; 14 positions agree with TRBD2. V shed 6 bases, J shed 8 bases, and the junction held 7 bases outside the gene matches. Germline-derived CDR1 and CDR2 are SNHLY and FYNNEI. The CDR3 is 15 amino acids. The CDR3 region has the DNA TGTGCCAGCAGGACTAGCGGGAGGGCCTTGGCTACGCAGTATTTT. Translation gives CASRTSGRALATQYF.

This chain connects TRBV7-9 to TRBJ1-3, with a possible D match to TRBD1 (5 bases). Trimming left V 7 bases short and J 4 bases short, with 17 bases between. The V gene's germline CDR1 is SEHNR and CDR2 FQNEAQ (reference sequence). The CDR3 has 15 amino acids. CDR3 in DNA: TGTGCCAGCATCCATGCGGGGCAGGGAGGAAACACCATATATTTT. Encoded protein: CASIHAGQGGNTIYF.

The rearrangement links TRBV7-8 to TRBJ2-7; 9 bases are shared with TRBD2. CDR1 SGHVS and CDR2 FQNEAQ come from the germline V gene. V lost 5 bases, J lost 5 bases, and 13 bases stayed unmatched. The CDR3 runs 16 residues. The CDR3 region is CASSVPGSGRSDEQYF. The DNA for the CDR3 is TGTGCCAGCAGCGTACCGGGAAGCGGGAGGTCGGACGAGCAGTACTTC.

CDR3 loop: CASSLGQGLPYEQYF. The CDR3 DNA is TGTGCCAGCAGCTTAGGGCAGGGTTTACCCTACGAGCAGTACTTC. The V and J genes are TRBV7-2 and TRBJ2-7; possible D gene TRBD1, 5 bases. The CDR3 has 15 amino acids. The germline CDR1 and CDR2 sequences are SGHTA and FQGNSA. Trimming stripped 1 base from V and 2 bases from J, with 12 bases between.

The genes are TRBV4-1 and TRBJ2-5, with D possibly being TRBD2 (6 bases). V lost 3 bases and J 5 bases, leaving 13 bases between the germline ends. The germline gives CDR1 MGHRA, CDR2 YSYEKL. The CDR3 length is 14 residues. The CDR3 spells CASSHVLARETQYF. CDR3 DNA sequence: TGCGCCAGCAGCCACGTACTAGCTCGGGAGACCCAGTACTTC.

This clone was counted once. The V gene is TRBV2, the J gene TRBJ1-2, with TRBD1 matching over 7 bases. J lost 4 bases, V lost 4 bases, and 9 bases had no gene match. The CDR3 runs to 15 residues. The germline gives CDR1 SNHLY, CDR2 FYNNEI. The CDR3 DNA follows: TGTGCCAGCAGTGTCCTAGGGACAGTTTCCTATGGCTACACCTTC. This encodes CASSVLGTVSYGYTF. Looking up the rest from reference TRBV2 and TRBJ1-2 gives the full variable domain: EPEVTQTPSHQVTQMGQEVILRCVPISNHLYFYWYRQILGQKVEFLVSFYNNEISEKSEIFDDQFSVERPDGSNFTLKIRSTKLEDSAMYFCASSVLGTVSYGYTFGSGTRLTVV.

The chain combines TRBV5-1 with TRBJ2-5, with 7 bases fitting TRBD1. Germline CDR1 SGHRS, CDR2 YFSETQ. The CDR3 covers 14 residues. V shed 7 bases and J 3 bases; nucleotides not matched to a gene: 9. DNA for the CDR3: TGCGCCAGCCACAGGGGTGGGTCTAAAGAGACCCAGTACTTC. Translated: CASHRGGSKETQYF.

The CDR3 DNA is TGTGCCAGCAGTTCCCGGGGAGCTTCCTACAATGAGCAGTTCTTC. This sequence encodes CASSSRGASYNEQFF. The chain employs TRBV27 and TRBJ2-1, with D tentatively TRBD2 (5 bases). The V gene's germline CDR1 is MNHEY and CDR2 SMNVEV (reference sequence). The V and J ends lost 4 bases and 1 base respectively, with 11 bases between them. The CDR3 runs 15 residues.

The chain has TRBV19 and TRBJ2-7; 10 bases are a match to TRBD2. The ends lost 1 base at V and 1 base at J; junction bases unmatched: 7. The length of the CDR3 is 17 residues. Germline CDR1 and CDR2: LNHDA and SQIVND (reference sequence). CDR3 sequence: CASSIAPLAGVSYEQYF. For the CDR3, the DNA is TGTGCCAGTAGTATAGCGCCTCTAGCGGGAGTGTCCTACGAGCAGTACTTC. The full variable domain, in which reference TRBV19 and TRBJ2-7 provide the parts outside the CDR3, is DGGITQSPKYLFRKEGQNVTLSCEQNLNHDAMYWYRQDPGQGLRLIYYSQIVNDFQKGDIAEGYSVSREKKESFPLTVTSAQKNPTAFYLCASSIAPLAGVSYEQYFGPGTRLTVT.

This sequence joins TRBV27 and TRBJ1-1; 7 bases fit TRBD1. Germline V gene lookup returns CDR1 MNHEY and CDR2 SMNVEV (reference sequence). This CDR3 has 13 residues. J gave up 2 bases and V 8 bases, and 5 bases lay outside the gene matches. CDR3 in amino acids: CASGTGVNTEAFF. CDR3 nucleotide sequence: TGTGCCAGCGGAACAGGGGTCAACACTGAAGCTTTCTTT.

This clone came up once. For the CDR3, the DNA is TGTGCCAGCACCCCGACAGGGGCGACTGAAGCTTTCTTT. Residues: CASTPTGATEAFF. V is TRBV6-5 and J is TRBJ1-1; 8 bases align to TRBD1. Losses at the gene ends were 7 bases for V and 5 bases for J; bases not matched to a gene: 6. Germline CDR1 MNHEY, CDR2 SVGAGI. The CDR3 totals 13 residues.